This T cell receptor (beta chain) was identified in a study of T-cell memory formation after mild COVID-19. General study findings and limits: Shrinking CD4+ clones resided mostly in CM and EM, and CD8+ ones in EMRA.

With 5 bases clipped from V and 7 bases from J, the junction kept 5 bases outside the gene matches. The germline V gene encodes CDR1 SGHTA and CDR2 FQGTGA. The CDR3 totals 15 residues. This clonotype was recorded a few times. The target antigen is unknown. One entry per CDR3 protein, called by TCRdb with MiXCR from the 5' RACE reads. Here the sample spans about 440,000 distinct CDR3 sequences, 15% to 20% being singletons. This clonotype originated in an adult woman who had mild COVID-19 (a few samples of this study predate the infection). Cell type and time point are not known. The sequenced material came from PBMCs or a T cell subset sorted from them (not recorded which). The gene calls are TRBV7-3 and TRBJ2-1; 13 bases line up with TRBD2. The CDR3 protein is CASSLPGLAGNEQFF. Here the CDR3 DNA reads TGTGCCAGCAGCCTCCCGGGACTAGCGGGAAATGAGCAGTTCTTC.